This TCR beta chain was observed in a study of blood T cell repertoires in COVID-19. Background on the study: From T cells, B-cell-depleted T cells, or PBMCs came the material, which was cDNA or gDNA.

Some clones are missing from TCRdb's copy, which holds only in-frame ones; the method was immunoSEQ multiplex PCR. This repertoire shows over 55,000 clones, 65% to 85% found once; its top ten account for approximately 5.3%. The V gene lost 2 bases and the J gene lost 1 base, with 8 bases spanning the gap. Per the germline V gene, CDR1 is SGHTS and CDR2 is YDEGEE. The CDR3 covers 14 residues. The clonotype comes from a man aged 45-65 years with active COVID-19. Specimen: peripheral blood. The chain employs TRBV5-8 and TRBJ2-3, with a weak D call TRBD2 (6 bases). The CDR3 DNA sequence: TGTGCCAGCAGCTTTGGACTACGCACAGATACGCAGTATTTT. Translating it yields CASSFGLRTDTQYF.